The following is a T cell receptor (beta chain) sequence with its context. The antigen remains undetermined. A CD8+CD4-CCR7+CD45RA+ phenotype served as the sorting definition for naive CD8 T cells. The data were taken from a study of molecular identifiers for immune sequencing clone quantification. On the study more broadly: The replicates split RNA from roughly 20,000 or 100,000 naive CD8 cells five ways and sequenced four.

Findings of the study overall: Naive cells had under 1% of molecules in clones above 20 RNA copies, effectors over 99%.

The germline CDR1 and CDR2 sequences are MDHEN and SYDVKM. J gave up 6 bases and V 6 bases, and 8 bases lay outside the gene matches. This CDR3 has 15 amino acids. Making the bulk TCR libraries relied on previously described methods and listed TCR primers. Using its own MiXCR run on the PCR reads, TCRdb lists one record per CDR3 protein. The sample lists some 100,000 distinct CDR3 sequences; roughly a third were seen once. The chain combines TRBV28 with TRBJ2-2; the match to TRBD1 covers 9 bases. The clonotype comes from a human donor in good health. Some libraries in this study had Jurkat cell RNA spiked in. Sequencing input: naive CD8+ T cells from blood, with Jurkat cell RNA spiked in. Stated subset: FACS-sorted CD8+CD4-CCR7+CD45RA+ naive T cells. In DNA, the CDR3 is TGTGCCAGCAGCCTCCGGGACAGGGTGGCCGGGGAGCTGTTTTTT. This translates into CASSLRDRVAGELFF.